This TCR beta chain came from a study of blood T cells in healthy people across ages. Trimming removed 1 base from V and 6 bases from J, with 11 bases in between. The CDR3 length is 13 residues. Germline CDR1 and CDR2: SQVTM and ANQGSEA. This clonotype was seen only a few times. A second PCR of about 7 to 12 cycles used a sample-barcoded 5' primer and a J-beta primer mix. Using its own MiXCR run on the 5' RACE reads, TCRdb lists one record per CDR3 protein. The sample has about 1.7 million distinct CDR3 sequences; approximately 28% are singletons. The chain links TRBV29-1 to TRBJ2-3, with a tentative D call TRBD1 (5 bases). Source material: blood. This clonotype was sampled from a woman aged 25 to 39 in good health. The DNA for the CDR3 is TGCAGCGTTGAAGGGGGCCCGACGGATACGCAGTATTTT. Its translation: CSVEGGPTDTQYF.